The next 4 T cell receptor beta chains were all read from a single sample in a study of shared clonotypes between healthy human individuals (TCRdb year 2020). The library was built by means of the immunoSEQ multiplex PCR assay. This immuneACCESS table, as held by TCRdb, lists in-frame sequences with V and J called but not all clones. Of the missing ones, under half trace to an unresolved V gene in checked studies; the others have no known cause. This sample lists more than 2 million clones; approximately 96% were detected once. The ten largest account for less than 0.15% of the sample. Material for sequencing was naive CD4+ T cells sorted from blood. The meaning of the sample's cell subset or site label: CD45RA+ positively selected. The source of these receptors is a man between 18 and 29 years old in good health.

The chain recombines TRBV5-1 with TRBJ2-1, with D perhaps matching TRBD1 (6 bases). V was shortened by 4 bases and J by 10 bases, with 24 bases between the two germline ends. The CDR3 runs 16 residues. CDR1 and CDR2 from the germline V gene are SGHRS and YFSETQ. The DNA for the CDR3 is TGCGCCAGCAGCGTAAACCGGGACACCCGACATTCGGAGCAGTTCTTC. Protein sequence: CASSVNRDTRHSEQFF.

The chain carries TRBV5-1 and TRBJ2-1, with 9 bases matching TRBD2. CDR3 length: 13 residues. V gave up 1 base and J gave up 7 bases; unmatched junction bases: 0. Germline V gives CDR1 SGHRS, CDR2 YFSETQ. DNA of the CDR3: TGCGCCAGCAGCTTGACTAGCGGGAATGAGCAGTTCTTC. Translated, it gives CASSLTSGNEQFF. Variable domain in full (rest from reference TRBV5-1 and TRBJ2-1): KAGVTQTPRYLIKTRGQQVTLSCSPISGHRSVSWYQQTPGQGLQFLFEYFSETQRNKGNFPGRFSGRQFSNSRSEMNVSTLELGDSALYLCASSLTSGNEQFFGPGTRLTVL.

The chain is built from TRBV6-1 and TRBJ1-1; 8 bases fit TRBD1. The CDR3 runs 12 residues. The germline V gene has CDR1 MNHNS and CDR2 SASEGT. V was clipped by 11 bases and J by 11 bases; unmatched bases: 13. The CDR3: CAAQGANVWAFF. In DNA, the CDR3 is TGTGCCGCCCAGGGGGCGAATGTGTGGGCTTTCTTT.

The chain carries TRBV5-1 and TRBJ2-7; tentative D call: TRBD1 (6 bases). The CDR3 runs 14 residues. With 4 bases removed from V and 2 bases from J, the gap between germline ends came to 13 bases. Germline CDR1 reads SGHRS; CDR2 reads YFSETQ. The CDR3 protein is CASSTTTGTYEQYF. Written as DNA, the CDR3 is TGCGCCAGCAGCACAACGACAGGCACCTACGAGCAGTACTTC.